The 11 T cell receptor beta chains listed next were all sequenced from one sample in a study of T cell repertoires in cytomegalovirus infection. Each CDR3 protein gets one entry after TCRdb re-called the reads with MiXCR. The table records some 230,000 distinct CDR3 sequences, approximately 22% of them present only once. Source material: CD8+ T cells from PBMCs. The receptors come from a human donor in good health (CMV status not recorded). Some clones in this sample may be carry-over from other donors' samples.

This clonotype has ten or more counts. This rearrangement joins TRBV12-5 to TRBJ2-3; D is unresolved. Trimming shortened V by 1 base and J by 6 bases, and 5 bases separated the two germline ends. This CDR3 is built from 12 residues. The V gene's germline CDR1 is LGHNT and CDR2 FRNRAP. CDR3 in amino acids: CASGLAPDTQYF. The CDR3 region has the DNA TGTGCTAGTGGTTTGGCTCCGGATACGCAGTATTTT.

This clonotype has only a few counts. The rearrangement links TRBV10-3 to TRBJ2-3; D is perhaps TRBD2 (6 bases). CDR3 length: 15 residues. CDR1 ENHRY and CDR2 SYGVKD come from the germline V gene. V lost 5 bases to trimming and J lost 3 bases, with 15 bases between them. CDR3 loop: CAISLAISSTDTQYF. CDR3 DNA: TGTGCCATCAGTCTAGCGATCTCATCGACAGATACGCAGTATTTT.

The CDR3, as DNA: TGTGCCAGGAGCCTAAGCCGGGGACAGGAAGAAAAACTGTTTTTT. It is translated as CARSLSRGQEEKLFF. This chain links TRBV7-4 with TRBJ1-4, with TRBD1 identical over 8 bases. V trimming: 9 bases; J trimming: 8 bases; junction bases outside the gene matches: 14. The germline gives CDR1 SGHVT, CDR2 SQSDAQ. The CDR3 has 15 residues.

CDR3 in DNA: TGTGCCAGCAGTTACTCGGACAGGGACAATCAGCCCCAGCATTTT. This gives the protein CASSYSDRDNQPQHF. The V gene is TRBV6-6, the J gene TRBJ1-5; 8 bases fit TRBD1. This CDR3 region has 15 residues. CDR1 is MNHNY and CDR2 is SVGAGI in the germline V gene (reference sequence). V lost 0 bases to trimming and J lost 3 bases; unmatched junction nucleotides: 1.

The rearrangement joins TRBV7-6 to TRBJ1-5; D is possibly TRBD1 (5 bases). Trimming took 5 bases from V and 0 from J, leaving 14 bases between them. The CDR3 loop spans 16 amino acids. CDR1 is SGHVS, CDR2 FNYEAQ, per germline. As DNA, the CDR3 is TGTGCCAGCAGCCTGGGGGGGGTCTATAGCAATCAGCCCCAGCATTTT. Translated, it gives CASSLGGVYSNQPQHF.

In this sample, this clonotype turned up a few times. The chain uses TRBV12-3 or TRBV12-4 and TRBJ2-7; D possibly corresponds to TRBD1 (6 bases). Trimming pared 1 base from V and 2 bases from J, leaving 12 bases between. This CDR3 contains 15 residues. The DNA of the CDR3 is TGTGCCAGCAGTTTAGGGGCAGGGGTTCCCTACGAGCAGTACTTC. Translation gives CASSLGAGVPYEQYF.

V is TRBV6-5 and J is TRBJ2-1; tentatively, D is TRBD1 or TRBD2 (5 bases each). Germline V CDR1 and CDR2: MNHEY, SVGAGI. V was trimmed by 5 bases and J by 9 bases, leaving 17 bases between them. There are 14 residues in the CDR3. As DNA, the CDR3 is TGTGCCAGCAGTGGGACCGGGGCCGCCGGTGAGCAGTTCTTC. Its protein product is CASSGTGAAGEQFF.

The V call is TRBV7-9, the J call TRBJ1-1; no clear D. This CDR3 contains 15 residues. V lost 5 bases and J 1 base, leaving 14 bases between the germline ends. The germline gives CDR1 SEHNR, CDR2 FQNEAQ (reference sequence). The CDR3 coding sequence is TGTGCCAGCAGCCCACTTGGAGGCGGGAACACTGAAGCTTTCTTT. It codes for CASSPLGGGNTEAFF.

At least ten counts were recorded for this clonotype. V usage is TRBV7-2 and J usage is TRBJ2-7, with D hard to call. This CDR3 comprises 15 residues. CDR1 SGHTA and CDR2 FQGNSA come from the germline V gene. The V and J ends lost 1 base and 2 bases respectively, with 12 bases between them. The CDR3 bases are TGTGCCAGCAGCTTAGTTCCAGGCGACCCCTACGAGCAGTACTTC. Its translation is CASSLVPGDPYEQYF.

This clonotype turned up a few times. The chain couples TRBV19 to TRBJ2-1, with TRBD1 identical over 7 bases. This CDR3 spans 15 amino acids. The trim removed 3 bases at V and 4 bases at J, leaving 6 bases unmatched. The germline CDR1 and CDR2 sequences are LNHDA and SQIVND (reference sequence). CDR3 bases: TGTGCCAGTAGTATGGTGAGGGGGCCGTACAATGAGCAGTTCTTC. It translates to CASSMVRGPYNEQFF. Filled out from reference TRBV19 and TRBJ2-1, the complete variable domain reads DGGITQSPKYLFRKEGQNVTLSCEQNLNHDAMYWYRQDPGQGLRLIYYSQIVNDFQKGDIAEGYSVSREKKESFPLTVTSAQKNPTAFYLCASSMVRGPYNEQFFGPGTRLTVL.

This clonotype was recorded many times. This sequence joins TRBV29-1 and TRBJ2-1; 8 nucleotides agree with TRBD2. The CDR3 extends over 13 amino acids. The V gene end was trimmed by 8 bases and the J gene end by 0 bases; junction bases not matched to a gene: 3. Germline lookup yields CDR1 SQVTM and CDR2 ANQGSEA. The CDR3 DNA is TGCAGCTCGCGGGGGGACTCCTACAATGAGCAGTTCTTC. Translating gives CSSRGDSYNEQFF.